The entry below describes one TCR beta chain. Its target is not known. There were TCR beta CDR3 regions amplified from RNA transcripts. When the TCR CDR3 underwent first-round RT-PCR, the HTBI primer set was used. TCRdb re-called the multiplex PCR reads with MiXCR, one entry per CDR3 protein. Of 300,000 to 450,000 distinct CDR3 sequences listed, approximately 14% are singletons. This sample is drawn from a study of T cells in Graves' hyperthyroidism and ophthalmopathy. The germline V and J ends were trimmed by 0 bases and 2 bases, with 13 bases remaining between them. The CDR3 consists of 16 residues. Germline V gene data show CDR1 as LNHNV and CDR2 as YYDKDF (reference sequence). Overall study findings and caveats: With a median lead of approximately six months before onset, the model predicted ophthalmopathy.

The rearrangement joins TRBV15 to TRBJ2-5, with a possible D match to TRBD1 (6 bases). The sequence came from a woman between 18 and 29 years old with Graves' hyperthyroidism that later progressed to Graves' ophthalmopathy. The sample comprised blood. The CDR3 spells CATSREGNRAQETQYF. The CDR3 bases are TGTGCCACCAGCAGAGAGGGTAACAGGGCACAAGAGACCCAGTACTTC.